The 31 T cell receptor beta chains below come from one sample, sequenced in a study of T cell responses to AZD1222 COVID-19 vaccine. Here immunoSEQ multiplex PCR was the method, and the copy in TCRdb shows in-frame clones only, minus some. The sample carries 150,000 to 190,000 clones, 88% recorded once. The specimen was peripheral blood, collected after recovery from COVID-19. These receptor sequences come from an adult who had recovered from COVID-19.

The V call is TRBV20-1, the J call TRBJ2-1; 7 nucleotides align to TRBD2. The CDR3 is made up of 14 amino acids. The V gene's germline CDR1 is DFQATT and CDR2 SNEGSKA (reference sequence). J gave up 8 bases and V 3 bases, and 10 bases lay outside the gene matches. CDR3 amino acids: CSASSGRAWYEQFF. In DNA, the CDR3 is TGCAGTGCTAGTAGTGGGAGGGCCTGGTATGAGCAGTTCTTC.

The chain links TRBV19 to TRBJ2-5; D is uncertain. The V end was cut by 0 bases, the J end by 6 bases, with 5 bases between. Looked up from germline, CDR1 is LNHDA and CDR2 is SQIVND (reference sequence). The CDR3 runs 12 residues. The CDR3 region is CASSIDQQTQYF. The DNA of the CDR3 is TGTGCCAGTAGTATAGATCAGCAGACCCAGTACTTC.

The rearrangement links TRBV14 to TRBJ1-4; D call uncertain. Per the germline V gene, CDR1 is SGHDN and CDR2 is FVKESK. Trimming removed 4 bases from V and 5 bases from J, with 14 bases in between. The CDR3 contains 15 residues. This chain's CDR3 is CASSPPGRRNEKLFF. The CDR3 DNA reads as TGTGCCAGCAGCCCCCCGGGCCGAAGAAATGAAAAACTGTTTTTT.

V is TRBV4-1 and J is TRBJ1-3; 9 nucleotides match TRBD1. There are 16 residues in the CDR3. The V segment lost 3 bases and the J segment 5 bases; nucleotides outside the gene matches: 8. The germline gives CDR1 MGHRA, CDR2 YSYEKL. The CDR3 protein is CASSQYLGQGRNTIYF. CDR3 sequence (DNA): TGCGCCAGCAGCCAGTATCTGGGACAGGGACGAAACACCATATATTTT.

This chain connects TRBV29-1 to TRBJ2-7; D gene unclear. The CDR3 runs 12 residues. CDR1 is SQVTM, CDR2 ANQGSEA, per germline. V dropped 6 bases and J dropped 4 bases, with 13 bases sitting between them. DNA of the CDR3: TGCAGCGTCAAGGCTGGAATTTACGAGCAGTACTTC. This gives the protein CSVKAGIYEQYF.

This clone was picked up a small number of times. This CDR3 reads CASATRNGYTF. The CDR3, as DNA: TGTGCCAGCGCCACCAGAAATGGCTACACCTTC. The chain couples TRBV12-3 or TRBV12-4 to TRBJ1-2; D is unclear. V was pared by 8 bases and J by 6 bases, with 10 bases between. This CDR3 has 11 amino acids.

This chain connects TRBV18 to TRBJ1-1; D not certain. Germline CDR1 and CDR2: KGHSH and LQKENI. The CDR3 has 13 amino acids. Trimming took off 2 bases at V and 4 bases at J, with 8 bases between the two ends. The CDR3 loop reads CASSPGSPTEAFF. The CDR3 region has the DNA TGTGCCAGCTCACCAGGGAGCCCCACTGAAGCTTTCTTT. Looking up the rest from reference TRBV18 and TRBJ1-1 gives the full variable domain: NAGVMQNPRHLVRRRGQEARLRCSPMKGHSHVYWYRQLPEEGLKFMVYLQKENIIDESGMPKERFSAEFPKEGPSILRIQQVVRGDSAAYFCASSPGSPTEAFFGQGTRLTVV.

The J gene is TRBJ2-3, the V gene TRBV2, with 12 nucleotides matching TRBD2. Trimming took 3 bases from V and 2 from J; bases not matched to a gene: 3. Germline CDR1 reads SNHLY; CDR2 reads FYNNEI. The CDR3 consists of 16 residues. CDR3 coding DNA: TGTGCCAGCAGTGAGGCTAGCGGGAGGGACACAGATACGCAGTATTTT. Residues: CASSEASGRDTDTQYF.

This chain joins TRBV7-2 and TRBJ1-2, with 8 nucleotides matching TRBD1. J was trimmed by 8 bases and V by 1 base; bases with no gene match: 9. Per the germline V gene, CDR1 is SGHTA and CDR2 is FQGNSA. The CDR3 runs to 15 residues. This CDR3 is CASSLDRTGSEGYTF. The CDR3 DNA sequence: TGTGCCAGCAGCTTAGATCGGACAGGGAGTGAGGGCTACACCTTC.

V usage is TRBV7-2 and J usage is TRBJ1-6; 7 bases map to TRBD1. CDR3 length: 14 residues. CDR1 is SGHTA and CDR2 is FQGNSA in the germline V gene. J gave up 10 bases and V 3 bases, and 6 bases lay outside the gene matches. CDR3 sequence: CASSFPGGGSPLHF. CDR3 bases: TGTGCCAGCAGCTTTCCAGGGGGTGGCTCACCCCTCCACTTT.

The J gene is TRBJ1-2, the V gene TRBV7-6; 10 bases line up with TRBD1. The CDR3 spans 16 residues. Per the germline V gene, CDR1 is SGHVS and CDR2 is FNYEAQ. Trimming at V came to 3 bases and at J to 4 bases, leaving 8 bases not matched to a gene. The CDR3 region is CASSFRRDRGSYGYTF. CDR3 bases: TGTGCCAGCAGCTTTCGCCGGGACAGGGGATCCTATGGCTACACCTTC. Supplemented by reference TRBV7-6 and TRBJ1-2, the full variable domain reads GAGVSQSPRYKVTKRGQDVALRCDPISGHVSLYWYRQALGQGPEFLTYFNYEAQQDKSGLPNDRFSAERPEGSISTLTIQRTEQRDSAMYRCASSFRRDRGSYGYTFGSGTRLTVV.

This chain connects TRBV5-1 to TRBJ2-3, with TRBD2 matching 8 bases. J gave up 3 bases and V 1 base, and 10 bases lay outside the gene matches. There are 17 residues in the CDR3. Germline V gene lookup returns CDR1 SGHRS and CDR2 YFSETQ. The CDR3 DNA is TGCGCCAGCAGCTTGCAACTTGGTAGCGGGACGACAGATACGCAGTATTTT. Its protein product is CASSLQLGSGTTDTQYF.

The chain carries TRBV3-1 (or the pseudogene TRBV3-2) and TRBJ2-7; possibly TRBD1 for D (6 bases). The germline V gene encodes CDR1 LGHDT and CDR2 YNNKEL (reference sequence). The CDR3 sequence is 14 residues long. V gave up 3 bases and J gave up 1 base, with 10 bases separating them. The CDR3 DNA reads TGTGCCAGCAGCCAGTCTAGGGGGTCCTACGAGCAGTACTTC. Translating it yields CASSQSRGSYEQYF.

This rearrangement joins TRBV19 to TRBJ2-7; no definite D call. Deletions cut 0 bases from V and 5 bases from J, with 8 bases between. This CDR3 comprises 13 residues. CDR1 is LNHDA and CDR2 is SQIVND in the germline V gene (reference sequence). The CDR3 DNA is TGTGCCAGTAGTATAGAAGGAAAGGACGAGCAGTACTTC. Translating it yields CASSIEGKDEQYF.

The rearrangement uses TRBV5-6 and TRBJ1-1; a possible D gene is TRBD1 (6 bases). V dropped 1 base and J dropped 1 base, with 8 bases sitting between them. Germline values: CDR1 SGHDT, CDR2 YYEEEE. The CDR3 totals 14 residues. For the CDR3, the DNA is TGTGCCAGCAGCTTGACAGGGACGAACACTGAAGCTTTCTTT. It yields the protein CASSLTGTNTEAFF.

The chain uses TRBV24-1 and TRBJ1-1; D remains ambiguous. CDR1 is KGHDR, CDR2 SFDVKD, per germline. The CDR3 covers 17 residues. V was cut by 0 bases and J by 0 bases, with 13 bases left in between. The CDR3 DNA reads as TGTGCCACCAGTGATTTGCTAGGTAGGCGAATGAACACTGAAGCTTTCTTT. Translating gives CATSDLLGRRMNTEAFF.

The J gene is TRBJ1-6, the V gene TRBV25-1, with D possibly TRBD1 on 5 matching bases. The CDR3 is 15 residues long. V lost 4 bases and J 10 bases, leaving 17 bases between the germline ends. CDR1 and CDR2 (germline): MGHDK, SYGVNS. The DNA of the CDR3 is TGTGCCAGCAGTGGGCGGGGAGGGGTAAGCTCACCCCTCCACTTT. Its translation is CASSGRGGVSSPLHF.

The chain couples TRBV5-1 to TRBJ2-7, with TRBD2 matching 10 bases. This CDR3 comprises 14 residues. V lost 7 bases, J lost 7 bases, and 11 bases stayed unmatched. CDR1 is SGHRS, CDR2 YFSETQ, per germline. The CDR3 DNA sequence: TGCGCCAGCTGCCCCACTAGCGGGAACAGGGAGCAGTACTTC. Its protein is CASCPTSGNREQYF.

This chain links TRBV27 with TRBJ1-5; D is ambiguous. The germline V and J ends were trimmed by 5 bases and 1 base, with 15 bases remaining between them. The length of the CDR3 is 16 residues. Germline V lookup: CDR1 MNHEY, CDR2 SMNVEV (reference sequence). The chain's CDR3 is CASSPQVLLSNQPQHF. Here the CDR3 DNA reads TGTGCCAGCAGTCCCCAGGTTTTACTCAGCAATCAGCCCCAGCATTTT.

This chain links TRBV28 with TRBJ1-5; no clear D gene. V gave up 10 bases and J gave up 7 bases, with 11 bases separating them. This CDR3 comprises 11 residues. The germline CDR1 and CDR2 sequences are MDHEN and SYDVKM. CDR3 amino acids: CATLQRQPQHF. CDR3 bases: TGTGCCACCCTCCAAAGGCAGCCCCAGCATTTT.

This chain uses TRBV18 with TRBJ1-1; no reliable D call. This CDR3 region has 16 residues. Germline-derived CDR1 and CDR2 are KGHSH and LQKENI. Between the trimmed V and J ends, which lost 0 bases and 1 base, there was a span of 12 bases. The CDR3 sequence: CASSPPGLTGNTEAFF. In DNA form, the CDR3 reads TGTGCCAGCTCACCACCTGGGTTAACGGGGAACACTGAAGCTTTCTTT. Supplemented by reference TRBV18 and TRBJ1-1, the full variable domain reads NAGVMQNPRHLVRRRGQEARLRCSPMKGHSHVYWYRQLPEEGLKFMVYLQKENIIDESGMPKERFSAEFPKEGPSILRIQQVVRGDSAAYFCASSPPGLTGNTEAFFGQGTRLTVV.

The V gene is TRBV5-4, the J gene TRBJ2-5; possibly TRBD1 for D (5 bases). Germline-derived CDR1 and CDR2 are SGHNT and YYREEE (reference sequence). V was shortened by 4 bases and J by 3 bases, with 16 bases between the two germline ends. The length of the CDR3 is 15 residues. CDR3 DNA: TGTGCCAGCAGCCAAACGACCGACAGCGAAGAGACCCAGTACTTC. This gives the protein CASSQTTDSEETQYF.

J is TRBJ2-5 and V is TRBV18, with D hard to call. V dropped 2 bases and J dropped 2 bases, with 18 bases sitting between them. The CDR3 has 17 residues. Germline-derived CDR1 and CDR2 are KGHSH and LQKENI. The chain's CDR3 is CASSPLGTDSKQETQYF. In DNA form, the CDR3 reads TGTGCCAGCTCACCATTAGGTACAGACTCGAAGCAAGAGACCCAGTACTTC.

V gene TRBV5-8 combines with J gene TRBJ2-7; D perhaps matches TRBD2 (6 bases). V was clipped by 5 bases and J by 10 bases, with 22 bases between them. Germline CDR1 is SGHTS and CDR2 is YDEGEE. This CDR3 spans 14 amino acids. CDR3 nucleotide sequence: TGTGCCAGCAGAATTGGCGGGGCTCCTACTGACCAGTACTTC. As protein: CASRIGGAPTDQYF.

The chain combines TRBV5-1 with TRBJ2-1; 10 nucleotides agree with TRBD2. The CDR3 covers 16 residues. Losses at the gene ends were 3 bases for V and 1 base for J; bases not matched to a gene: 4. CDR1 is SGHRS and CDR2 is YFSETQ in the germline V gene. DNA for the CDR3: TGCGCCAGCAGCTCCCCAGCGGGGGGGTCCTACAATGAGCAGTTCTTC. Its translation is CASSSPAGGSYNEQFF. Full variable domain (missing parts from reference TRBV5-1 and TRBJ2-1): KAGVTQTPRYLIKTRGQQVTLSCSPISGHRSVSWYQQTPGQGLQFLFEYFSETQRNKGNFPGRFSGRQFSNSRSEMNVSTLELGDSALYLCASSSPAGGSYNEQFFGPGTRLTVL.

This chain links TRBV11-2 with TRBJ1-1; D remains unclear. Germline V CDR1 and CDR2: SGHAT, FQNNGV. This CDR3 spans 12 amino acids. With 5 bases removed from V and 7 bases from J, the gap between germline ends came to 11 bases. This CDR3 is CASSSTRYEAFF. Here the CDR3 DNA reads TGTGCCAGCAGCAGCACACGTTATGAAGCTTTCTTT.

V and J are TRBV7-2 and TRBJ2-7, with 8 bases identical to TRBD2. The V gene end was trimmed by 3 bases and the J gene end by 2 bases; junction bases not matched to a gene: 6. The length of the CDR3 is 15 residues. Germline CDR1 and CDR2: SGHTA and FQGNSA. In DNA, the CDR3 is TGTGCCAGCAGCTTGAGCGGGAGTCCCACCTACGAGCAGTACTTC. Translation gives CASSLSGSPTYEQYF.

CDR3 bases: TGTGCCAGCAGCTTACCTACAGGGGTGCGGACTGAAGCTTTCTTT. Protein: CASSLPTGVRTEAFF. The chain recombines TRBV7-9 with TRBJ1-1; 7 nucleotides match TRBD1. This CDR3 comprises 15 residues. CDR1 and CDR2 (germline): SEHNR, FQNEAQ (reference sequence). Trimming at V came to 2 bases and at J to 5 bases, leaving 8 bases not matched to a gene. Drawing the rest from reference TRBV7-9 and TRBJ1-1, the complete variable domain is DTGVSQNPRHKITKRGQNVTFRCDPISEHNRLYWYRQTLGQGPEFLTYFQNEAQLEKSRLLSDRFSAERPKGSFSTLEIQRTEQGDSAMYLCASSLPTGVRTEAFFGQGTRLTVV.

The DNA of the CDR3 is TGTGCCAGCAGCAGGGGAGGGCAGGACAATGAGCAGTTCTTC. Its translation is CASSRGGQDNEQFF. The gene calls are TRBV21-1 and TRBJ2-1; TRBD2, as called in the table, went unchecked against the DNA. TRBV21-1 is a pseudogene. The CDR3 has 14 amino acids.

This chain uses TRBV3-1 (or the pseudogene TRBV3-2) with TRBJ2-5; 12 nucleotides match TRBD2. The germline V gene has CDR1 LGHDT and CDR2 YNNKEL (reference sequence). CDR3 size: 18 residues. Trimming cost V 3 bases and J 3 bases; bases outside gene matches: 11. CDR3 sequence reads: CASSHLGLAGPLEETQYF. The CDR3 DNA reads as TGTGCCAGCAGCCATCTCGGACTAGCGGGGCCCCTCGAAGAGACCCAGTACTTC.

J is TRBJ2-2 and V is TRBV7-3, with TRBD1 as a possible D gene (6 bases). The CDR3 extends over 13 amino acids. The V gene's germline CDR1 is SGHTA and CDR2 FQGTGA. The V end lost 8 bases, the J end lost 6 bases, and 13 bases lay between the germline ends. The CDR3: CASSQGLAGELFF. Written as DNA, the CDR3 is TGTGCCAGCTCCCAGGGGCTGGCCGGGGAGCTGTTTTTT.